This T cell receptor (beta chain) was captured in a study of shared clonotypes between healthy human individuals. The protocol was immunoSEQ multiplex PCR, while the TCRdb copy is restricted to in-frame clones and leaves out a portion. The sample has about 2.4 million clones; approximately 94% are singletons. CDR1 and CDR2 (germline): SNHLY, FYNNEI. V lost 2 bases, J lost 7 bases, and 23 bases lay in between. CDR3 size: 17 residues. This clonotype was sampled from a man aged 18 to 30 in good health. Some clones in this sample may be carry-over from other donors' samples. The chain combines TRBV2 with TRBJ2-5; TRBD1 might be the D (6 bases). The sample consisted of naive CD4+ T cells from PBMCs. As for subset: CD45RA+ positively selected. CDR3 loop: CASSERVFRGYQGTQYF. As DNA, the CDR3 is TGTGCCAGCAGTGAAAGGGTGTTTAGGGGGTACCAGGGGACCCAGTACTTC. The full variable domain, with the rest looked up from reference TRBV2 and TRBJ2-5, is EPEVTQTPSHQVTQMGQEVILRCVPISNHLYFYWYRQILGQKVEFLVSFYNNEISEKSEIFDDQFSVERPDGSNFTLKIRSTKLEDSAMYFCASSERVFRGYQGTQYFGPGTRLLVL.